This T cell receptor (beta chain) was captured in a study of beta chain features in type 1 diabetes (dated by TCRdb to between 2018 and 2020). For context, the study as a whole: Mean age, gender distribution, total cell number and subset yield were not different between patients and healthy donors. A total of roughly 98,000,000 sorted cells were examined across all samples, and RNA yield correlated strongly with the number of cells per subset. Naive and central memory subsets were obtained from all 28 donors, but regulatory and stem cell-like memory subsets were isolated from only 8 patients and about eight healthy donors. In the study, TCRB repertoires of sorted circulating CD4+ T cell subsets from recently diagnosed type 1 diabetes patients were compared with those of matched healthy donors. Points the paper makes about the study in general: Naive, central memory and regulatory TCRB repertoires appeared to be more similar among patients than among healthy donors. Shorter templates might have been favored by PCR, but patient and control samples were amplified and corrected together, so both groups would have been affected equally by any skew. A moderate but significant shortening of TCRB CDR3 length was observed in type 1 diabetes patients in all four CD4+ subsets. Fewer insertions and more nucleotide deletions at VDJ recombination sites were observed in patients with type 1 diabetes, implying thymic rearrangement abnormalities. Sequencing cDNA rather than genomic DNA could over-represent highly expressing activated cells, although activation and CD3 levels did not differ between groups. Because small numbers of individuals were included in the HLA sub-analyses, any influence of HLA type on TCRB rearrangement was left unresolved.

Taken from the germline V gene, the CDR1 and CDR2 loops are SGHRS and YFSETQ. Trimming takes 3 bases from V and 0 bases from J, and the germline ends sit 4 bases apart. The CDR3 runs 14 amino acids, cysteine and phenylalanine included. The retained sequence is limited to the CDR3, 42 bases, with the frame set at the first base. The High Capacity cDNA Reverse Transcription Kit was used to reverse transcribe all of the isolated RNA, meaning that expressed TCRB transcripts were what got sequenced. Naive, central memory and regulatory T cell samples underwent deep immunoSEQ sequencing, averaging roughly 3.5 million total reads per sample. Sorted cells were lysed in RLT buffer and RNA was extracted with DNase-treated RNeasy Micro or Mini kits, depending on cell number. Each cell subset was processed on its own to prevent cross-contamination, while patient and healthy donor samples were processed together. TCRB sequences were amplified from cDNA with the immunoSEQ multiplex PCR, producing 87-bp fragments spanning the CDR3 region. Sequencing of the amplicons was performed on the Illumina HiSeq platform. The source study handled its data this way. Synthetic template baselines were used to correct PCR bias computationally, reads within Hamming distance 2 were collapsed together, and singletons that could not be merged were discarded. Reads were aligned to IMGT to assign V, D and J genes, CDR3 length, and insertions or deletions at six rearrangement sites. Clonotype counts were normalized to sorted cell number within each subset before computing true diversity and Gini coefficients with the tcR R package. The overlap coefficient, calculated on TCRB nucleotide sequences, was used to quantify repertoire sharing. As a proxy for the pre-selection repertoire, out-of-frame TCRB sequences from naive cells were analyzed. In TCRdb, the immuneACCESS table is reduced to in-frame sequences with V and J assigned. These tables do not hold every clone; where another copy was compared, an unresolved V gene accounts for under half, and the others remain unexplained. That table is the source of V, J and clone size, and D and trimming were worked out from the DNA. The sample contains 200,000 to 300,000 clones, around 68% of them found a single time. The top ten constitute about 0.051% of the sample.

As concerns this clone: This clone's antigen is unknown. No base quality values were provided; no much bigger clone lies one nucleotide off.

Each donor gave one peripheral blood draw, averaging approximately 120 mL, which was collected into heparinised tubes. Using a panel that included CD45RO, CCR7, CD25, CD127, CD95 and CD27, naive, central memory, regulatory and stem cell-like memory CD4+ T cells were sorted on a BD FACSAria II. Every sorted population had a purity above 95%. PBMCs were separated immediately by Lymphoprep density gradient centrifugation and were stained directly, without being cultured. Samples were stained and sorted in pairs, with one healthy donor and one patient per experiment, so that batch effects were minimized.

The chain is assembled from TRBV5-1 and TRBJ2-6; too little of a D gene remains to name it. Sequencing was carried out using naive CD4+ T cells from blood. Reading the label with the study, this specimen's cell subset or site is: true naive CD4+ T cells. This TCR was sampled from a man younger than 45 in good health. At the DNA level, the sequence is TGCGCCAGCAGCTACCGCTCTGGGGCCAACGTCCTGACTTTC. This yields the protein CASSYRSGANVLTF.